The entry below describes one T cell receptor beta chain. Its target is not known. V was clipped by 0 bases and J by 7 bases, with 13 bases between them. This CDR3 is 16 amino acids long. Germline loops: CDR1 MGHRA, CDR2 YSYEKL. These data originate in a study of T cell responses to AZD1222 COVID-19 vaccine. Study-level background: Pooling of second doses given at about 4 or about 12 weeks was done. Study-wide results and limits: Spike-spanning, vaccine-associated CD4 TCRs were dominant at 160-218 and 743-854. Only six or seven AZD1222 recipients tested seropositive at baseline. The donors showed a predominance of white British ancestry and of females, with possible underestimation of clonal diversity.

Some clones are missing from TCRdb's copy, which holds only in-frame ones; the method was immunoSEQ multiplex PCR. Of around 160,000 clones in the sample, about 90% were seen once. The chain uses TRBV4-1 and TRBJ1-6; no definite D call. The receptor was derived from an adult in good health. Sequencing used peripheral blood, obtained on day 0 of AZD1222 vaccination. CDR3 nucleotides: TGCGCCAGCAGCCAAGAGACTACCTGGGTGAATTCACCCCTCCACTTT. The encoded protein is CASSQETTWVNSPLHF.